This T cell receptor beta chain was sequenced during a study of monozygotic twins with cystic fibrosis (dated by TCRdb to the early 2020s). Describing the broader study: Barcoded libraries were made from around 3.2 micrograms of fragmented DNA using about 16 PCR cycles. TCR beta repertoires were compared within and between 16 monozygotic twin pairs with cystic fibrosis so that genetic influence on V and J gene usage could be assessed. Ten female and six male twin pairs, aged roughly 2.0 to 36.4 years (median around 10 years) and mostly children and adolescents, were included in the cohort. On the day blood was drawn, the twins' weight-for-height and FEVPerc (FEV1 disease centile) were ranked against those of the 950 to 1,200 cohort participants. Data for three of the twin pairs had been reported previously in another context.

What the study reported, not specific to this receptor: Monozygotic CF twin pairs shared significantly more nucleotide-identical clonotypes within each pair than unrelated CF individuals shared with one another (P = 0.000026, Mann-Whitney). No association turned up between shared CDR3 numbers and age, concordance or disease severity, and the cohort was small. V gene usage was most similar to the co-twin for 13 of 16 pairs, and J usage for 8 of 16 pairs, suggesting genetic constraints. Simpson clonality was found to be generally low (median roughly 0.0092), suggesting a naive-dominated repertoire, although higher clonality was observed in the most severely affected patients.

Following the manufacturer's instructions, the researchers used the immunoSEQ immune profiling system to amplify TCR beta CDR3 regions via multiplex PCR. An Illumina NextSeq system was used for sequencing. Per the original workflow: Sequence data were processed on the immunoSEQ Analyzer platform, and clonality was calculated as the square root of Simpson's index of productive rearrangements. Jensen-Shannon distance served as the measure of similarity in V and J usage, while OLGA was used to compute CDR3 generation probabilities. Shared CDR3 sequences were searched in the immuneACCESS database (August 2020) and in VDJdb (December 2020). TCRdb limited this immuneACCESS table to in-frame rearrangements with V and J called. A share of clones is missing; checked studies link under half to unresolved V genes, and the rest is unexplained. D and trimming come from the DNA, and the V and J calls and clone size come from that table. The sample table records tens of thousands of clones; about nine tenths of these occur just once. Under 0.25% of the sample is held by the ten biggest clonotypes.

The twin pairs came from the European Cystic Fibrosis Twin and Sibling Study Cohort, which recruited patients from more than 150 CF clinics across 14 European countries. Zygosity and CFTR genotype were verified in-house, with zygosity tested by multiplex PCR of nine short tandem repeat loci. Peripheral blood was sampled from each twin, with clinical parameters recorded on the day of blood sampling. Genomic DNA was isolated from peripheral blood cells with phenol/chloroform and kept in TE buffer at 4 degrees C. The CDR3 measures 15 amino acids from cysteine to phenylalanine. Only CDR3 DNA is held: 45 bases, read in frame from base 1. From a lookup of the germline V gene, CDR1 and CDR2 are SGHVS and FQNEAQ. V is pared back by 1 base and J by 0 bases, with 7 bases lying between the germline termini. About this clone: Its antigen remains undetermined. No much larger clone exists at a distance of one base, and base qualities are not known.

This TCR derives from a boy aged 2 to 10 with cystic fibrosis. The sequencing sample was made of blood. The chain couples TRBV7-8 to TRBJ1-3, with the D gene uncertain. Here the CDR3 is given as CASSLVGSSGNTIYF. At the DNA level, the sequence is TGTGCCAGCAGCTTAGTTGGGAGCTCTGGAAACACCATATATTTT.